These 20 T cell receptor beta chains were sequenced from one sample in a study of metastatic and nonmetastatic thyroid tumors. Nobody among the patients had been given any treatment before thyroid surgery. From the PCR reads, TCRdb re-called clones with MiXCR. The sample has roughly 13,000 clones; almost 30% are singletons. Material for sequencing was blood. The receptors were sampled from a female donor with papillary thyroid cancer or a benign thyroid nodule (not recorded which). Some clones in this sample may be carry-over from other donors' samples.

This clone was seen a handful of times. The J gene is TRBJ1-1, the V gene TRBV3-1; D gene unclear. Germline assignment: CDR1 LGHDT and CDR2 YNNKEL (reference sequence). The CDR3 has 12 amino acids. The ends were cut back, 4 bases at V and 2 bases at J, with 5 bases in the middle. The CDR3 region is CASSPGNTEAFF. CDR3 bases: TGTGCCAGCAGCCCAGGAAACACTGAAGCTTTCTTT.

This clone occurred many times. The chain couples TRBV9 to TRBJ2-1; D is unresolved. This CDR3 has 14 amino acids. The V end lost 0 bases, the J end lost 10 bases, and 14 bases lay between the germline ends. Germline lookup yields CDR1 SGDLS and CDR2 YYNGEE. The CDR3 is CASSVGPRREEQFF. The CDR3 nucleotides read TGTGCCAGCAGCGTAGGTCCCCGGCGAGAGGAGCAGTTCTTC.

The CDR3 nucleotides read TGTGCCAGCAGTTACTCCTACTCCCGGACTTTCTTT. Translated: CASSYSYSRTFF. This chain connects TRBV6-5 to TRBJ1-1; no firm D call. Germline assignment: CDR1 MNHEY and CDR2 SVGAGI. The CDR3 sequence is 12 residues long. Between the trimmed V and J ends, which lost 0 bases and 12 bases, there was a span of 11 bases.

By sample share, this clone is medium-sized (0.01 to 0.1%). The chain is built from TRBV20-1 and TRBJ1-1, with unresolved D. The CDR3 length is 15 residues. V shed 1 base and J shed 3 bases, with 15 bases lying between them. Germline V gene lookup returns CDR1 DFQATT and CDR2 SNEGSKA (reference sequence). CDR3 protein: CSARGRGPYYTEAFF. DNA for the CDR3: TGCAGTGCTAGAGGTCGGGGTCCCTACTACACTGAAGCTTTCTTT.

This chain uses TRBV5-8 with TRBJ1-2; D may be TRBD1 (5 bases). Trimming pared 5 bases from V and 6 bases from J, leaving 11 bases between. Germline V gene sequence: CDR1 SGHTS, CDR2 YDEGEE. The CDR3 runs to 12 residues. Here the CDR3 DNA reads TGTGCCAGCAGGGGGACTCTCGATGGCTACACCTTC. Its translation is CASRGTLDGYTF.

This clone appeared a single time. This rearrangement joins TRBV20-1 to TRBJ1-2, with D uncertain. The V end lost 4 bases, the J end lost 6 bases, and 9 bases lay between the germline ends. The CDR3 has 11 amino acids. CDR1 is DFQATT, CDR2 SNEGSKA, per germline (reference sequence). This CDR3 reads CSATTEDGYTF. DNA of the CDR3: TGCAGTGCTACAACGGAGGATGGCTACACCTTC.

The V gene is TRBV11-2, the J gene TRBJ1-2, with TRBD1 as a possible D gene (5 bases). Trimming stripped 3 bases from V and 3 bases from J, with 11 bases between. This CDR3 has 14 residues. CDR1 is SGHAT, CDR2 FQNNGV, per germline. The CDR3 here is CASSFSGGDYGYTF. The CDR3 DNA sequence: TGTGCCAGCAGCTTCTCTGGGGGTGACTATGGCTACACCTTC.

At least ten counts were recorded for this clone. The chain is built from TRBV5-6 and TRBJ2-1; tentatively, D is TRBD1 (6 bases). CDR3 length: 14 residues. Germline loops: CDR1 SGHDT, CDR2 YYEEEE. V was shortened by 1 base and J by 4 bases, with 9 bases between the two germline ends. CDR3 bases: TGTGCCAGCAGCTTGCCGCAGGGGTACAATGAGCAGTTCTTC. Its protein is CASSLPQGYNEQFF.

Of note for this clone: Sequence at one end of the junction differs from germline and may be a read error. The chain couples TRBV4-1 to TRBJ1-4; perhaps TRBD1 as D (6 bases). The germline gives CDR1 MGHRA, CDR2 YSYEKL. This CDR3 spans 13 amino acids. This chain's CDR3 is CAIGQSINEKLIF. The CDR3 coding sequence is TGCGCCATCGGACAGAGCATCAATGAAAAACTGATTTTT.

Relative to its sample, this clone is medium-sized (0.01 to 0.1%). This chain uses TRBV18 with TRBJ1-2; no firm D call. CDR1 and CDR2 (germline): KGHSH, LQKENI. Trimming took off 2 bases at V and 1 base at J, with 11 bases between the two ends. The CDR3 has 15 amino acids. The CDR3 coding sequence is TGTGCCAGCTCACCAACGGAGCTTCGTAACTATGGCTACACCTTC. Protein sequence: CASSPTELRNYGYTF.

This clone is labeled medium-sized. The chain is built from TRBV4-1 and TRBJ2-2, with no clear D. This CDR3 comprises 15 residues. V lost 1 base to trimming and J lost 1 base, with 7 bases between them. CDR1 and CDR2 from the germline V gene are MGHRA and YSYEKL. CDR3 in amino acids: CASSQGRRNTGELFF. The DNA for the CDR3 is TGCGCCAGCAGCCAAGGGAGACGGAACACCGGGGAGCTGTTTTTT.

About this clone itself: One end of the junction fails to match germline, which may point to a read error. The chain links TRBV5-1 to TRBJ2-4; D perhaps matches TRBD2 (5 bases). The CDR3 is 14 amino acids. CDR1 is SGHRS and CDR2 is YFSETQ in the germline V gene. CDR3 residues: CTSSFVTSRGIQYF. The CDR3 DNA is TGCACCAGCAGCTTCGTGACCTCCCGGGGCATTCAGTACTTC. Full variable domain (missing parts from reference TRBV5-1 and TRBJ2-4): KAGVTQTPRYLIKTRGQQVTLSCSPISGHRSVSWYQQTPGQGLQFLFEYFSETQRNKGNFPGRFSGRQFSNSRSEMNVSTLELGDSALYLCTSSFVTSRGIQYFGAGTRLSVL.

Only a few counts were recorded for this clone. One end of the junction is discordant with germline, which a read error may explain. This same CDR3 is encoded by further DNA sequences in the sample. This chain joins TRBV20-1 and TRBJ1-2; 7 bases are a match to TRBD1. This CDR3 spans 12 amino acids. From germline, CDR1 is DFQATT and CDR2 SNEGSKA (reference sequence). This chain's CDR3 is CSVGRQGYGNTF. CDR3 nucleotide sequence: TGCAGTGTGGGCAGACAGGGATATGGCAACACCTTC.

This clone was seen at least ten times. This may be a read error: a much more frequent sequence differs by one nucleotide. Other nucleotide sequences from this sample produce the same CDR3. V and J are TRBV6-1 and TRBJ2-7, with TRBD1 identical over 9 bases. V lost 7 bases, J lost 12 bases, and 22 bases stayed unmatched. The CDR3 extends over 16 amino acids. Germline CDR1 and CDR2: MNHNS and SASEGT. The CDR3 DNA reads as TGTGCCAGCACTCCGAGGGGACAGGGTAAAAATAGGGGGCTGTACTTC. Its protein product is CASTPRGQGKNRGLYF.

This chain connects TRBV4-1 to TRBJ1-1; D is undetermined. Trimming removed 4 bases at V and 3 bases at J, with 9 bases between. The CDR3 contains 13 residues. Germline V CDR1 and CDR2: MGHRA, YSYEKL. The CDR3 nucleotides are TGCGCCAGCAGCCTGTCTAGGGACACTGAAGCTTTCTTT. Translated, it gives CASSLSRDTEAFF.

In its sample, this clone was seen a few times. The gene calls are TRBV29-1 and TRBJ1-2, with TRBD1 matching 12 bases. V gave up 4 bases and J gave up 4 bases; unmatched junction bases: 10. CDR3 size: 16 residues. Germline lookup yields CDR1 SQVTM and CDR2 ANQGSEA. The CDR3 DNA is TGCAGCGTTGTCCGGGACAGGGGGCACTGGATCTATGGCTACACCTTC. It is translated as CSVVRDRGHWIYGYTF.

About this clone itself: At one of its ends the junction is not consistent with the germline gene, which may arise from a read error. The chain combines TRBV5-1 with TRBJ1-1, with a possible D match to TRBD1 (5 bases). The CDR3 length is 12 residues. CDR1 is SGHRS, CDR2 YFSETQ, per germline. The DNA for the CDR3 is TGTGCCAGCAGCTTAGGACACGGAACGGCTTACTTT. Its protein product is CASSLGHGTAYF.

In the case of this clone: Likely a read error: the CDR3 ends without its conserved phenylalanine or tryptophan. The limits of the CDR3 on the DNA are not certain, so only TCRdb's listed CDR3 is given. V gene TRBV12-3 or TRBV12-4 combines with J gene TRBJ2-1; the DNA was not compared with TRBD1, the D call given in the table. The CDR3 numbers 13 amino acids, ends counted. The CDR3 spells CASSPGPGTPGRI.

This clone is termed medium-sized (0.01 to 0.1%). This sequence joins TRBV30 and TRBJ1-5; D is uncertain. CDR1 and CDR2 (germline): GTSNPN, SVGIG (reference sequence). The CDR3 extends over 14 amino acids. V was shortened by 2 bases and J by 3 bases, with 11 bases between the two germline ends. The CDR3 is CAWSKKSSNQPQHF. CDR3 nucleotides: TGTGCCTGGAGTAAAAAATCTTCCAATCAGCCCCAGCATTTT.

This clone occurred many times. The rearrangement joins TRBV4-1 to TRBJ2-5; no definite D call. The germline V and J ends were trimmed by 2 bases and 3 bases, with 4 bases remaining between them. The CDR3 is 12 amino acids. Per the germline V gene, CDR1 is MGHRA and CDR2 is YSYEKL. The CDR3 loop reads CASSQSEETQYF. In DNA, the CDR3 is TGCGCCAGCAGCCAAAGCGAAGAGACCCAGTACTTC.